These 10 T cell receptor beta chains were sequenced from one sample in a study of blood T cell repertoires in COVID-19. Sequenced by immunoSEQ multiplex PCR; TCRdb stores in-frame clones only, minus some. The repertoire has over 100,000 clones, 80% to 90% of them found once; the top ten carry roughly 19%. What was sequenced was peripheral blood. The receptors here all came from a human donor with acute or convalescent COVID-19. The donor label of this sample is uncertain.

The gene calls are TRBV27 and TRBJ1-6; D is ambiguous. In germline, CDR1 is MNHEY, CDR2 SMNVEV (reference sequence). V was pared by 10 bases and J by 0 bases, with 19 bases between. CDR3 length equals 17 residues. The CDR3 region is CATTRLSPISYNSPLHF. DNA for the CDR3: TGTGCCACCACCCGATTAAGCCCGATCTCCTATAATTCACCCCTCCACTTT.

In this sample, this clone turned up a few times. This sequence joins TRBV4-2 and TRBJ1-3; tentatively, D is TRBD1 (6 bases). This CDR3 has 18 amino acids. The germline V gene has CDR1 LGHNA and CDR2 YNFKEQ. V was shortened by 1 base and J by 0 bases, with 16 bases between the two germline ends. CDR3 nucleotide sequence: TGTGCCAGCAGCCAAGGGGGACTCCGGGGGGCCTCTGGAAACACCATATATTTT. Its protein product is CASSQGGLRGASGNTIYF.

The CDR3 coding sequence is TGTGCCAGCAGTTACAGGGGTATTAGTGAAAAACTGTTTTTT. Amino acid sequence: CASSYRGISEKLFF. The V and J genes are TRBV6-5 and TRBJ1-4; maybe TRBD1 (5 bases). CDR1 is MNHEY and CDR2 is SVGAGI in the germline V gene. This CDR3 comprises 14 residues. Between the trimmed V and J ends, which lost 2 bases and 7 bases, there was a span of 11 bases.

V is TRBV11-3 and J is TRBJ2-1, with 8 bases aligning to TRBD1. The CDR3 loop spans 13 amino acids. Losses at the gene ends were 5 bases for V and 7 bases for J; bases not matched to a gene: 4. Germline V gene lookup returns CDR1 SGHNT and CDR2 YENEEA. CDR3 amino acids: CASSGQGANEQFF. CDR3 nucleotide sequence: TGTGCCAGCAGCGGGCAGGGGGCGAATGAGCAGTTCTTC.

This chain connects TRBV5-1 to TRBJ2-7; TRBD1 matches 7 bases. V shed 7 bases, J shed 4 bases, and the junction held 11 bases outside the gene matches. This CDR3 is built from 14 residues. Germline V gene sequence: CDR1 SGHRS, CDR2 YFSETQ. CDR3 nucleotides: TGCGCCAGCGGAACCGGGACAGTACCTTACGAGCAGTACTTC. Protein product: CASGTGTVPYEQYF.

The chain has TRBV7-8 and TRBJ2-7; 14 bases map to TRBD2. Looked up from germline, CDR1 is SGHVS and CDR2 is FQNEAQ. V dropped 4 bases and J dropped 6; count of bases not matched to a gene: 8. The CDR3 runs to 16 residues. CDR3 DNA: TGTGCCAGCAGCTCACGACTAGCGGGAGGGCCGGGCGAGCAGTACTTC. Translation gives CASSSRLAGGPGEQYF. Full variable domain (rest looked up from reference TRBV7-8 and TRBJ2-7): GAGVSQSPRYKVAKRGQDVALRCDPISGHVSLFWYQQALGQGPEFLTYFQNEAQLDKSGLPSDRFFAERPEGSVSTLKIQRTQQEDSAVYLCASSSRLAGGPGEQYFGPGTRLTVT.

The V gene is TRBV2, the J gene TRBJ2-3, with 12 bases that match TRBD2. Germline V gene data show CDR1 as SNHLY and CDR2 as FYNNEI. J was trimmed by 5 bases and V by 4 bases; bases with no gene match: 1. The CDR3 loop spans 14 amino acids. The CDR3 DNA reads TGTGCCAGCAGTGTGGGACTAGCGGGAGATACGCAGTATTTT. Protein sequence: CASSVGLAGDTQYF.

The chain has TRBV6-5 and TRBJ1-6; D remains ambiguous. Trimming pared 2 bases from V and 10 bases from J, leaving 12 bases between. CDR1 MNHEY and CDR2 SVGAGI come from the germline V gene. This CDR3 is built from 14 residues. The CDR3 is CASSYSQSGSPLHF. The CDR3 DNA sequence: TGTGCCAGCAGTTACAGCCAGTCGGGGTCACCCCTCCACTTT.

The rearrangement links TRBV7-2 to TRBJ2-1; D uncertain. The CDR3 covers 13 residues. Germline V gives CDR1 SGHTA, CDR2 FQGNSA. Trimming cost V 5 bases and J 5 bases, with 10 bases left between them. The chain's CDR3 is CASSTRGNNEQFF. CDR3 DNA: TGTGCCAGCAGCACACGAGGTAACAATGAGCAGTTCTTC.

V usage is TRBV5-1 and J usage is TRBJ1-1; D not resolved. Germline V gene lookup returns CDR1 SGHRS and CDR2 YFSETQ. The V end lost 1 base, the J end lost 6 bases, and 16 bases lay between the germline ends. This CDR3 contains 15 residues. The DNA for the CDR3 is TGCGCCAGCAGCTTGATTACGGCAGGCCAAGCTGAAGCTTTCTTT. It specifies CASSLITAGQAEAFF.